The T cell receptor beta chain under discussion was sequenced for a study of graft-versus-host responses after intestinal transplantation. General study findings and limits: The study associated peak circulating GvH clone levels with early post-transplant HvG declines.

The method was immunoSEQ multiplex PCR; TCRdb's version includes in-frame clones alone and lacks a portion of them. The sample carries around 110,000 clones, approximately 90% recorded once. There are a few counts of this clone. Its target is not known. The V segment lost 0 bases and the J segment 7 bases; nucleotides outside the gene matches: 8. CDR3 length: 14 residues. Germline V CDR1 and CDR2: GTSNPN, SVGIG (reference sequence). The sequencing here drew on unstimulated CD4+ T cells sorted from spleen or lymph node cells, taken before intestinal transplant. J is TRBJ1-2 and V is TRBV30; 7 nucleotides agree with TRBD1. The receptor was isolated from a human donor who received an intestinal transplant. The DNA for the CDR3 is TGTGCCTGGAGTGTACAGGGGATTAAGAGTGGCTACACCTTC. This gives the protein CAWSVQGIKSGYTF. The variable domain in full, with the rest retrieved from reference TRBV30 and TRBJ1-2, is SQTIHQWPATLVQPVGSPLSLECTVEGTSNPNLYWYRQAAGRGLQLLFYSVGIGQISSEVPQNLSASRPQDRQFILSSKKLLLSDSGFYLCAWSVQGIKSGYTFGSGTRLTVV.